A selection of T cell receptor beta chains follows, all from one sample in a study of cytomegalovirus exposure and HLA in healthy donors. Only in-frame clones appear in the TCRdb table, and some are missing; sequencing was by immunoSEQ multiplex PCR. This repertoire shows roughly 160,000 clones, approximately 81% found once; its top ten account for 0.38%. Material for sequencing was PBMCs. These receptors originate from a boy younger than 10 in good health and CMV-seronegative. CDR3s include the opening cysteine and the closing phenylalanine or tryptophan. Fields, in order: D gene, J gene, V gene, clone size, CDR3 protein, CDR3 DNA. D genes are given only for firm matches. Size is omitted from some rows. Given values are once, few, many or a class for expanded clones.

NA | TRBJ1-1 | TRBV7-2 | once | CASTPQGFLNTEAFF | TGTGCCAGCACTCCTCAGGGGTTTTTGAACACTGAAGCTTTCTTT
TRBD1 | TRBJ2-4 | TRBV6-1 | NA | CASSEGQGSKNIQYF | TGTGCCAGCAGTGAAGGACAGGGAAGCAAAAACATTCAGTACTTC
TRBD1 | TRBJ1-1 | TRBV11-2 | NA | CASSLHPDRVNTEAFF | TGTGCCAGCAGCTTACATCCCGACAGGGTGAACACTGAAGCTTTCTTT
NA | TRBJ2-5 | TRBV15 | NA | CATSRMTLRGGETQYF | TGTGCCACCAGCAGAATGACTCTCCGTGGGGGGGAGACCCAGTACTTC
TRBD2 | TRBJ2-2 | TRBV7-9 | NA | CASSQGGSGELFF | TGTGCCAGCAGCCAGGGAGGGTCCGGGGAGCTGTTTTTT
TRBD1 | TRBJ2-1 | TRBV9 | few | CASSEDRGAGINNEQFF | TGTGCCAGCAGCGAGGACAGGGGTGCGGGAATAAACAATGAGCAGTTCTTC
NA | TRBJ2-3 | TRBV18 | NA | CASSPNRVGDTQYF | TGTGCCAGCTCACCAAACAGGGTGGGAGATACGCAGTATTTT
NA | TRBJ2-2 | TRBV6-1 | NA | CATVSGFYTGELFF | TGTGCCACCGTATCGGGATTTTACACCGGGGAGCTGTTTTTT
TRBD1 | TRBJ1-1 | TRBV9 | NA | CASSLRQGTEAFF | TGTGCCAGCAGCCTAAGACAGGGCACTGAAGCTTTCTTT
NA | TRBJ1-1 | TRBV7-9 | once | CASSLVRRGSNTEAFF | TGTGCCAGCAGCTTAGTTCGCAGGGGCTCGAACACTGAAGCTTTCTTT
NA | TRBJ1-1 | TRBV5-4 | NA | CASSLSGPNTEAFF | TGTGCCAGCAGCTTGTCAGGGCCGAACACTGAAGCTTTCTTT
NA | TRBJ1-5 | TRBV6-1 | NA | CASSERLQGLVGVVSNQPQHF | TGTGCCAGCAGTGAAAGGCTCCAAGGCCTGGTGGGAGTGGTCTCTAATCAGCCCCAGCATTTT
TRBD2 | TRBJ2-1 | TRBV5-6 | once | CASSLERAGGGFF | TGTGCCAGCAGCTTGGAAAGAGCGGGAGGCGGGTTCTTC
TRBD1 | TRBJ2-3 | TRBV28 | NA | CASSGTGMRTDTQYF | TGTGCCAGCAGCGGGACAGGGATGAGGACAGATACGCAGTATTTT
NA | TRBJ1-5 | TRBV5-6 | few | CASSLFVSGSNQPQHF | TGTGCCAGCAGCTTGTTTGTAAGCGGGAGCAATCAGCCCCAGCATTTT
NA | TRBJ2-7 | TRBV4-1 | NA | CASSQGEVLFYEQYF | TGCGCCAGCAGCCAAGGGGAGGTCCTTTTTTACGAGCAGTACTTC
NA | TRBJ2-7 | TRBV1 | once | CTSINGTGTSEQYF | TGCACCAGCATCAACGGGACAGGGACCTCCGAGCAGTACTTC
TRBD1 | TRBJ2-7 | TRBV29-1 | NA | CSVARDRGQYEQYF | TGCAGCGTTGCCAGGGACAGGGGGCAATACGAGCAGTACTTC
TRBD1 | TRBJ2-7 | TRBV13 | few | CASSFGTGFGGTYEQYF | TGTGCCAGCAGCTTCGGGACAGGGTTTGGGGGTACCTACGAGCAGTACTTC
TRBD2 | TRBJ2-7 | TRBV12-5 | NA | CASGLGTSGTYEQYF | TGTGCTAGTGGACTCGGGACTAGCGGGACCTACGAGCAGTACTTC
TRBD1 | TRBJ1-2 | TRBV28 | NA | CASSSYRGAGGATTRGYTF | TGTGCCAGCAGTTCCTACCGGGGGGCAGGGGGCGCGACGACGCGGGGCTACACCTTC
TRBD1 | TRBJ2-1 | TRBV6-5 | NA | CASSGQGKYEQFF | TGTGCCAGCAGTGGACAGGGTAAATATGAGCAGTTCTTC
TRBD2 | TRBJ2-1 | TRBV27 | NA | CASSVSGTRNYNEQFF | TGTGCCAGCAGTGTTTCCGGGACTAGAAATTACAATGAGCAGTTCTTC
NA | TRBJ2-1 | TRBV11-2 | once | CASSLFLGGTYNEQFF | TGTGCCAGCAGCCTCTTTCTAGGGGGAACCTACAATGAGCAGTTCTTC